The 13 T cell receptor beta chains below were found in one sample sequenced in a study of cytomegalovirus exposure and HLA in healthy donors. Measured with immunoSEQ multiplex PCR; TCRdb has only the in-frame clones, and not every one. The sample records some 88,000 clones, about 96% being singletons. The sample comprised PBMCs. Every receptor here comes from a man aged 18 to 30 in good health and CMV-seronegative.

For the CDR3, the DNA is TGCGCCAGCAGCTTAACAGGGGGCGCAGGGAACACTGAAGCTTTCTTT. This encodes CASSLTGGAGNTEAFF. The genes are TRBV5-1 and TRBJ1-1, with 9 bases fitting TRBD1. The CDR3 is made up of 16 amino acids. V trimming: 2 bases; J trimming: 1 base; junction bases outside the gene matches: 6. The V gene's germline CDR1 is SGHRS and CDR2 YFSETQ.

V and J are TRBV5-1 and TRBJ2-3; 14 bases are a match to TRBD2. Unmatched junction bases numbered 3, after V lost 1 base and J lost 5 bases. Germline CDR1 and CDR2: SGHRS and YFSETQ. The CDR3 is made up of 16 amino acids. The CDR3 loop reads CASSLFGLAGGDTQYF. In DNA form, the CDR3 reads TGCGCCAGCAGCTTGTTCGGACTAGCGGGAGGAGATACGCAGTATTTT.

The V gene is TRBV28, the J gene TRBJ2-6; unclear D gene. Germline-derived CDR1 and CDR2 are MDHEN and SYDVKM. The V end lost 2 bases, the J end lost 0 bases, and 5 bases lay between the germline ends. This CDR3 has 15 amino acids. The CDR3 DNA reads TGTGCCAGCAGTTTAATCCTCTCTGGGGCCAACGTCCTGACTTTC. It translates to CASSLILSGANVLTF.

The V gene is TRBV11-3, the J gene TRBJ1-4, with TRBD1 matching 7 bases. The V and J ends lost 5 bases and 5 bases, in that order; junction bases with no gene match: 11. The CDR3 is made up of 16 amino acids. CDR1 and CDR2 from the germline V gene are SGHNT and YENEEA. The CDR3 region has the DNA TGTGCCAGCAGCCCCGGGACAGCGCGGGTGAATGAAAAACTGTTTTTT. As protein: CASSPGTARVNEKLFF.

J is TRBJ2-7 and V is TRBV14; 7 bases fit TRBD2. The CDR3 runs 15 residues. V gave up 4 bases and J gave up 1 base; unmatched junction bases: 7. CDR1 is SGHDN, CDR2 FVKESK, per germline. CDR3 protein: CASSRGGGGSYEQYF. CDR3 nucleotides: TGTGCCAGCAGCCGAGGTGGCGGGGGATCCTACGAGCAGTACTTC.

The CDR3 coding sequence is TGTGCCCAAACGTTGGCTCGGGACACTGAAGCTTTCTTT. This sequence encodes CAQTLARDTEAFF. V and J are TRBV30 and TRBJ1-1, with D uncertain. This CDR3 contains 13 residues. The germline V gene encodes CDR1 GTSNPN and CDR2 SVGIG (reference sequence). V lost 8 bases to trimming and J lost 3 bases, with 16 bases between them.

This chain joins TRBV11-2 and TRBJ1-2; D is uncertain. Trimming removed 0 bases from V and 5 bases from J, with 7 bases in between. The CDR3 covers 13 residues. Germline loops: CDR1 SGHAT, CDR2 FQNNGV. The CDR3 region is CASSLEAGYGYTF. The CDR3 DNA follows: TGTGCCAGCAGCTTAGAAGCCGGGTATGGCTACACCTTC.

This chain links TRBV27 with TRBJ1-5, with unresolved D. V shed 1 base and J shed 0 bases, with 7 bases lying between them. This CDR3 is 15 amino acids long. Germline V gives CDR1 MNHEY, CDR2 SMNVEV (reference sequence). The CDR3 DNA sequence: TGTGCCAGCAGTTTATTCCGGGGTAGCAATCAGCCCCAGCATTTT. Its translation: CASSLFRGSNQPQHF.

CDR3 sequence: CASSLSGHGELFF. The CDR3, as DNA: TGTGCCAGCAGCTTGTCTGGGCACGGGGAGCTGTTTTTT. The V and J genes are TRBV5-4 and TRBJ2-2; D is unclear. Between the trimmed V and J ends, which lost 1 base and 7 bases, there was a span of 8 bases. CDR1 is SGHNT and CDR2 is YYREEE in the germline V gene (reference sequence). There are 13 residues in the CDR3.

The genes are TRBV2 and TRBJ2-1; 7 nucleotides line up with TRBD1. Trimming cost V 6 bases and J 9 bases; bases outside gene matches: 11. Germline loops: CDR1 SNHLY, CDR2 FYNNEI. The CDR3 spans 14 residues. The CDR3, as DNA: TGTGCCAGCAGCTCCCCGCAACAGGGGACTGAGCAGTTCTTC. It codes for CASSSPQQGTEQFF.

The chain recombines TRBV10-3 with TRBJ2-1; TRBD1 agrees at 7 bases. Trimming took 7 bases from V and 2 from J; bases not matched to a gene: 8. Per germline, CDR1 ENHRY and CDR2 SYGVKD. The CDR3 runs to 15 residues. CDR3 sequence: CAINSDREPYNEQFF. The CDR3 DNA sequence: TGTGCCATCAACTCCGACAGGGAACCCTACAATGAGCAGTTCTTC.

The rearrangement links TRBV15 to TRBJ2-2; D perhaps matches TRBD1 (6 bases). This CDR3 comprises 16 residues. V dropped 1 base and J dropped 7 bases, with 16 bases sitting between them. From germline, CDR1 is LNHNV and CDR2 YYDKDF (reference sequence). The CDR3 spells CATSRVSQGKIGELFF. In DNA, the CDR3 is TGTGCCACCAGCAGAGTCTCCCAGGGGAAAATCGGGGAGCTGTTTTTT.

The V gene is TRBV19, the J gene TRBJ2-7; the match to TRBD2 covers 8 bases. V dropped 5 bases and J dropped 1; count of bases not matched to a gene: 10. Germline V gene sequence: CDR1 LNHDA, CDR2 SQIVND (reference sequence). The CDR3 runs 16 residues. The CDR3 DNA follows: TGTGCCAGTAGTGCGACCCTAGCGGGCGGTTCCTACGAGCAGTACTTC. Translated, it gives CASSATLAGGSYEQYF. Filled out from reference TRBV19 and TRBJ2-7, the complete variable domain reads DGGITQSPKYLFRKEGQNVTLSCEQNLNHDAMYWYRQDPGQGLRLIYYSQIVNDFQKGDIAEGYSVSREKKESFPLTVTSAQKNPTAFYLCASSATLAGGSYEQYFGPGTRLTVT.